Listed below are T cell receptor beta chains from one sample, sequenced in a study of cytomegalovirus exposure and HLA in healthy donors. Data came from immunoSEQ multiplex PCR; TCRdb stores just in-frame clones and leaves some out. The sample shows under 200,000 clones, roughly nine tenths of them seen only once. The sequencing sample was made of PBMCs. All receptors come from a man in his late teens or twenties in good health and CMV-seropositive. Both conserved end residues are part of each CDR3. The D gene is left open where the match is weak. Rows give clone size only sometimes, using once, few, many, or a class for an expanded clone.

j_call,v_call,clone_size,d_call,cdr3_aa,cdr3_nt
TRBJ2-7,TRBV15,.,.,CATSTDRLFGQYF,TGTGCCACCAGCACGGACAGATTATTTGGGCAGTACTTC
TRBJ1-4,TRBV4-2,once,.,CASRPLLATNEKLFF,TGTGCCAGCCGCCCTCTACTGGCAACTAATGAAAAACTGTTTTTT
TRBJ1-5,TRBV27,.,.,CASNPQESWAGNQPQHF,TGTGCCAGCAACCCACAGGAGTCGTGGGCTGGGAATCAGCCCCAGCATTTT
TRBJ2-1,TRBV6-4,once,TRBD2,CASSVTSAEYNEQFF,TGTGCCAGCAGTGTTACTAGCGCCGAATACAATGAGCAGTTCTTC
TRBJ1-2,TRBV15,.,.,CATSSPHGQYRTAYGYTF,TGTGCCACCAGCTCCCCCCACGGACAGTACAGGACCGCCTATGGCTACACCTTC
TRBJ2-7,TRBV27,.,TRBD1,CASKRTGTYEQYF,TGTGCCAGCAAACGGACAGGTACCTACGAGCAGTACTTC
TRBJ1-1,TRBV4-2,.,.,CASSEMATENTEAFF,TGTGCCAGCAGCGAAATGGCCACAGAGAACACTGAAGCTTTCTTT
TRBJ2-5,TRBV6-5,.,.,CASSSGKETQYF,TGTGCCAGCAGTTCGGGGAAAGAGACCCAGTACTTC
TRBJ1-1,TRBV6-5,.,.,CASSYSGQDTEAFF,TGTGCCAGCAGTTATTCAGGGCAGGACACTGAAGCTTTCTTT
TRBJ2-1,TRBV25-1,.,TRBD2,CASTPSGGPYNEQFF,TGTGCCAGCACTCCTAGCGGGGGGCCCTACAATGAGCAGTTCTTC